The next 12 T cell receptor beta chains were all read from a single sample in a study of cytomegalovirus exposure and HLA in healthy donors. PCR amplification relied on 60 Vbeta primers (plus 13 Jbeta primers). Profiling relied on immunoSEQ multiplex PCR, and the TCRdb table lists in-frame clones only, not all of them. The data contain a few hundred thousand clones, 92% of them singletons. The sequencing input was PBMCs. The receptor source for this set is a girl aged 2-10 years in good health and CMV-seronegative.

The CDR3 sequence is CASTQRRTSSGPQHF. The DNA for the CDR3 is TGTGCCAGCACTCAAAGGAGGACGTCCTCAGGCCCCCAGCATTTT. The chain is built from TRBV11-1 and TRBJ1-5; D gene ambiguous. This CDR3 spans 15 amino acids. Germline lookup yields CDR1 SGHAT and CDR2 FQDESV (reference sequence). V was pared by 7 bases and J by 10 bases, with 23 bases between.

The chain recombines TRBV11-2 with TRBJ2-3; TRBD1 matches 11 bases. The CDR3 has 15 residues. The J segment lost 4 bases and the V segment lost 2 bases, leaving 2 bases of the junction unmatched. CDR1 and CDR2 (germline): SGHAT, FQNNGV. As DNA, the CDR3 is TGTGCCAGCAGCTTATGGACAGGGGGCGCAGATACGCAGTATTTT. It is translated as CASSLWTGGADTQYF.

CDR3 DNA: TGTGCCAGTAGTATCCCGGACAGGGCTGGAAACACCATATATTTT. It codes for CASSIPDRAGNTIYF. The chain recombines TRBV19 with TRBJ1-3, with 8 bases fitting TRBD1. The CDR3 is made up of 15 amino acids. The J segment lost 2 bases and the V segment lost 3 bases, leaving 3 bases of the junction unmatched. The germline V gene encodes CDR1 LNHDA and CDR2 SQIVND (reference sequence).

CDR3 amino acids: CSGDGQGLPQFF. CDR3 nucleotides: TGCAGCGGTGACGGACAGGGTCTACCCCAGTTCTTC. V usage is TRBV29-1 and J usage is TRBJ2-1, with 8 bases matching TRBD1. The germline CDR1 and CDR2 sequences are SQVTM and ANQGSEA. J gave up 13 bases and V 7 bases, and 12 bases lay outside the gene matches. The CDR3 covers 12 residues.

V is TRBV6-1 and J is TRBJ2-2, with 13 bases that match TRBD2. The V gene's germline CDR1 is MNHNS and CDR2 SASEGT. The length of the CDR3 is 15 residues. Trimming at V came to 5 bases and at J to 4 bases, leaving 1 base not matched to a gene. The CDR3 is CASSWTSGGTGELFF. CDR3 bases: TGTGCCAGCAGTTGGACTAGCGGGGGCACCGGGGAGCTGTTTTTT.

This chain uses TRBV2 with TRBJ2-3; 7 nucleotides line up with TRBD2. The CDR3 is 15 amino acids. The V gene end was trimmed by 7 bases and the J gene end by 1 base; junction bases not matched to a gene: 8. Germline-derived CDR1 and CDR2 are SNHLY and FYNNEI. The CDR3 DNA sequence: TGTGCCAGCACTAGCGGTCCCTGGGGCACAGATACGCAGTATTTT. Translation: CASTSGPWGTDTQYF.

The V and J genes are TRBV11-2 and TRBJ2-5, with 11 bases aligning to TRBD2. The J call may be in error: the DNA end matches TRBJ2-7 better. Germline V gene data show CDR1 as SGHAT and CDR2 as FQNNGV. The CDR3 contains 17 residues. In nucleotides, the CDR3 is TGTGCCAGCAGCCGAGACGATGCCCTAGCGGGGGGTTACGAGCAGTACTTC. Amino acid sequence: CASSRDDALAGGYEQYF.

The chain combines TRBV10-1 with TRBJ1-2, with TRBD1 as a possible D gene (5 bases). The CDR3 consists of 15 residues. Germline assignment: CDR1 WNHNN and CDR2 SYGVQD (reference sequence). V lost 2 bases and J lost 8, with 18 bases in between. The CDR3 region has the DNA TGCGCCAGCAGTGAGAGGGTGGGGGAGGGAGAAGGCTACACCTTC. This sequence encodes CASSERVGEGEGYTF.

The chain recombines TRBV19 with TRBJ1-1; weak D call: TRBD1 (6 bases). The CDR3 length is 14 residues. Germline V gene lookup returns CDR1 LNHDA and CDR2 SQIVND (reference sequence). The V gene lost 5 bases and the J gene lost 0 bases, with 10 bases spanning the gap. The CDR3 loop is CASSPNRVNTEAFF. CDR3 nucleotides: TGTGCCAGTAGTCCGAACAGGGTGAACACTGAAGCTTTCTTT.

With respect to this clone: Other DNA variants within this sample encode the same CDR3. V is TRBV2 and J is TRBJ2-7; 11 bases agree with TRBD2. Germline V gene lookup returns CDR1 SNHLY and CDR2 FYNNEI. With V trimmed by 6 bases and J by 4 bases, 8 bases remained unmatched. The CDR3 totals 15 residues. CDR3 loop: CASRAGTSGSYEQYF. The CDR3 DNA reads TGTGCCAGCAGAGCCGGGACTAGCGGATCTTACGAGCAGTACTTC. The full variable domain, rest sourced from reference TRBV2 and TRBJ2-7, is EPEVTQTPSHQVTQMGQEVILRCVPISNHLYFYWYRQILGQKVEFLVSFYNNEISEKSEIFDDQFSVERPDGSNFTLKIRSTKLEDSAMYFCASRAGTSGSYEQYFGPGTRLTVT.

Only a few counts were recorded for this clone. This chain links TRBV19 with TRBJ2-2; 9 positions match TRBD1. The CDR3 consists of 14 residues. Germline V gene sequence: CDR1 LNHDA, CDR2 SQIVND (reference sequence). Trimming at V came to 4 bases and at J to 6 bases, leaving 3 bases not matched to a gene. Here the CDR3 reads CASSSDRGSGELFF. The CDR3 DNA follows: TGTGCCAGTAGTAGTGACAGGGGGTCCGGGGAGCTGTTTTTT.

In DNA form, the CDR3 reads TGTGCCAGCAGTTTAGTGGGCATATCGGACGAGCAGTACTTC. This translates into CASSLVGISDEQYF. This rearrangement joins TRBV27 to TRBJ2-7; D remains unclear. Trimming took off 2 bases at V and 5 bases at J, with 13 bases between the two ends. The CDR3 spans 14 residues. Germline loops: CDR1 MNHEY, CDR2 SMNVEV (reference sequence).